This TCR beta chain was identified during a study of cytomegalovirus exposure and HLA in healthy donors. Researchers ran the PCR with 60 Vbeta and 13 Jbeta primers. Authors' methods: In a later analysis, around 10 million of about 80 million unique beta chains occurred in at least two donors. Repertoires were generated with immunoSEQ multiplex PCR, while TCRdb's copy carries only in-frame clones and drops some. From that table come the V and J calls and clone size; the DNA was used to work out D and trimming. The sample includes about 150,000 clones, about 80% of them seen just once. Of note for this clone: Its target is unknown.

CDR1 is MNHEY and CDR2 is SMNVEV in the germline V gene (reference sequence). The V segment lost 2 bases and the J segment 4 bases; nucleotides outside the gene matches: 8. This CDR3 is 16 amino acids long. Points from the study as a whole: Per published accounts, TCR beta sequences correctly predicted the HLA-A and HLA-B alleles of most subjects.

Healthy bone marrow donors made up the cohort. The TCR originated in a man between 40 and 49 years old in good health and CMV-seropositive. The chain recombines TRBV27 with TRBJ2-7; 10 bases agree with TRBD1. Source material: PBMCs. CDR3 coding DNA: TGTGCCAGCAGTTTAGTAATAGGGACAGGGGTTTACGAGCAGTACTTC. Protein sequence: CASSLVIGTGVYEQYF.